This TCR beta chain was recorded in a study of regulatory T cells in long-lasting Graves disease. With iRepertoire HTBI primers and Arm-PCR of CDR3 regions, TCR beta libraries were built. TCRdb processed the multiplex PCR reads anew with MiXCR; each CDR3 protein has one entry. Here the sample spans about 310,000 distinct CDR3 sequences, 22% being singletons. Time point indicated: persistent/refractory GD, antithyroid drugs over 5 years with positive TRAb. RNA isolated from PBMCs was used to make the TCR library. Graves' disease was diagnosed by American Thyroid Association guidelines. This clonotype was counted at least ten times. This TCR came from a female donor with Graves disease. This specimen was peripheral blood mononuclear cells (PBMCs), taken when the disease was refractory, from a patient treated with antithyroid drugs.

In DNA form, the CDR3 reads TGTGCCAGCACCCCGGGGGGCCACTCCTACGAGCAGTACTTC. Amino acid sequence: CASTPGGHSYEQYF. The chain is built from TRBV28 and TRBJ2-7, with D maybe TRBD2 (7 bases). V dropped 7 bases and J dropped 0 bases, with 13 bases sitting between them. The CDR3 runs 14 residues. Germline assignment: CDR1 MDHEN and CDR2 SYDVKM.